These 17 T cell receptor beta chains came from one sample sequenced in a study of blood T cell repertoires in COVID-19. TCRdb's copy holds only in-frame clones and misses some; the assay was immunoSEQ multiplex PCR. The sample records about 190,000 clones, 86% being singletons. Sequences were obtained from PBMCs or T cells enriched from blood (not recorded which). The origin of the receptors is a middle-aged man with acute COVID-19.

The rearrangement links TRBV19 to TRBJ1-1, with a weak D call TRBD1 (6 bases). The CDR3 totals 15 residues. CDR1 is LNHDA and CDR2 is SQIVND in the germline V gene (reference sequence). V lost 4 bases to trimming and J lost 0 bases, with 12 bases between them. The CDR3 region is CASSRLQGLNTEAFF. The CDR3 nucleotides read TGTGCCAGTAGTAGACTACAGGGTCTGAACACTGAAGCTTTCTTT.

V usage is TRBV6-5 and J usage is TRBJ1-5; D ambiguous. This CDR3 has 15 amino acids. Germline V CDR1 and CDR2: MNHEY, SVGAGI. V lost 6 bases to trimming and J lost 0 bases, with 12 bases between them. The CDR3 coding sequence is TGTGCCAGCAGCTTTTGGGCAGATAGCAATCAGCCCCAGCATTTT. This codes for CASSFWADSNQPQHF.

The V gene is TRBV10-2, the J gene TRBJ1-1, with D possibly TRBD1 on 6 matching bases. Germline V gene sequence: CDR1 WSHSY, CDR2 SAAADI. The CDR3 extends over 13 amino acids. V was clipped by 6 bases and J by 2 bases, with 10 bases between them. The CDR3 spells CASRQGRNTEAFF. The CDR3 nucleotides are TGCGCCAGCAGACAGGGTCGAAACACTGAAGCTTTCTTT.

The rearrangement uses TRBV5-1 and TRBJ2-1; the D gene is possibly TRBD2 (6 bases). The CDR3 loop spans 14 amino acids. V lost 2 bases, J lost 5 bases, and 11 bases lay in between. The germline CDR1 and CDR2 sequences are SGHRS and YFSETQ. This CDR3 is CASSFLGGNNEQFF. CDR3 DNA: TGCGCCAGCAGCTTCCTGGGCGGGAACAATGAGCAGTTCTTC. The whole variable domain, filled in from reference TRBV5-1 and TRBJ2-1, reads KAGVTQTPRYLIKTRGQQVTLSCSPISGHRSVSWYQQTPGQGLQFLFEYFSETQRNKGNFPGRFSGRQFSNSRSEMNVSTLELGDSALYLCASSFLGGNNEQFFGPGTRLTVL.

Here the CDR3 DNA reads TGCAGCGTCGCAGGGACTAGCGGGAAAGGCTCCTACGAGCAGTACTTC. Translation gives CSVAGTSGKGSYEQYF. The rearrangement links TRBV29-1 to TRBJ2-7, with TRBD2 matching 13 bases. Germline values: CDR1 SQVTM, CDR2 ANQGSEA. V gave up 6 bases and J gave up 0 bases; unmatched junction bases: 8. The CDR3 has 16 residues.

The chain combines TRBV28 with TRBJ1-2; tentative D call: TRBD1 (6 bases). CDR1 is MDHEN and CDR2 is SYDVKM in the germline V gene. This CDR3 region has 13 residues. The germline V and J ends were trimmed by 7 bases and 6 bases, with 15 bases remaining between them. The CDR3 DNA is TGTGCCAGCACCGAACGCAGGGGACATGGCTACACCTTC. Amino acids: CASTERRGHGYTF.

This clone was counted once. The chain carries TRBV21-1 and TRBJ1-5. TRBV21-1 is annotated as a pseudogene. The CDR3 is 15 amino acids. CDR3 region: CASSPPYEAVEPQHF. CDR3 sequence (DNA): TGTGCCAGCAGCCCTCCGTATGAGGCGGTTGAGCCCCAGCATTTT.

The chain carries TRBV7-2 and TRBJ2-1; D is perhaps TRBD2 (6 bases). The CDR3 extends over 14 amino acids. Trimming cost V 9 bases and J 7 bases, with 19 bases left between them. Germline lookup yields CDR1 SGHTA and CDR2 FQGNSA. The CDR3 DNA is TGTGCCAGAGGCTTAGCCCCCCGGGGGAATGAGCAGTTCTTC. It encodes CARGLAPRGNEQFF.

CDR3 DNA: TGTGCCAGCAGTTTCGGGCTGCCCGGGGAGGAAAAACTGTTTTTT. Its translation is CASSFGLPGEEKLFF. This chain uses TRBV6-5 with TRBJ1-4; D is unresolved. The CDR3 is 15 residues long. The germline CDR1 and CDR2 sequences are MNHEY and SVGAGI. V shed 4 bases and J shed 8 bases, with 17 bases lying between them.

This sequence joins TRBV7-9 and TRBJ2-3, with D uncertain. The CDR3 spans 12 residues. V was pared by 7 bases and J by 4 bases, with 9 bases between. Germline-derived CDR1 and CDR2 are SEHNR and FQNEAQ (reference sequence). The CDR3 loop reads CASTLMADTQYF. The CDR3, as DNA: TGTGCCAGCACCCTAATGGCAGATACGCAGTATTTT.

V and J are TRBV3-1 (or the pseudogene TRBV3-2) and TRBJ1-2; the D gene is possibly TRBD1 (6 bases). The germline V and J ends were trimmed by 0 bases and 5 bases, with 16 bases remaining between them. CDR1 and CDR2 from the germline V gene are LGHDT and YNNKEL (reference sequence). This CDR3 comprises 16 residues. The chain's CDR3 is CASSQEWGGLWYGYTF. The CDR3 DNA reads as TGTGCCAGCAGCCAAGAATGGGGGGGGCTGTGGTATGGCTACACCTTC.

The V and J genes are TRBV24-1 and TRBJ1-2; 7 bases agree with TRBD1. The CDR3 extends over 13 amino acids. The germline V gene encodes CDR1 KGHDR and CDR2 SFDVKD. J gave up 8 bases and V 7 bases, and 9 bases lay outside the gene matches. In DNA form, the CDR3 reads TGTGCCACCAGAGGACAGGCCGAAGGGGGCTACACCTTC. Amino acids: CATRGQAEGGYTF.

The count of this clone is one. The chain joins TRBV15 to TRBJ2-7, with D possibly being TRBD2 (6 bases). Germline loops: CDR1 LNHNV, CDR2 YYDKDF (reference sequence). Trimming cost V 2 bases and J 5 bases, with 13 bases left between them. CDR3 length: 14 residues. The CDR3 DNA follows: TGTGCCACCAGCAGATCTACTAGCAGCCACGAGCAGTACTTC. This codes for CATSRSTSSHEQYF.

The chain joins TRBV7-9 to TRBJ2-2; no clear D. The CDR3 consists of 12 residues. Trimming left V 11 bases short and J 4 bases short, with 11 bases between. Germline CDR1 is SEHNR and CDR2 is FQNEAQ (reference sequence). CDR3 protein: CAASRSTGELFF. In nucleotides, the CDR3 is TGTGCCGCCAGTAGGAGCACCGGGGAGCTGTTTTTT.

The chain is built from TRBV25-1 and TRBJ2-7; D is unclear. CDR3 size: 14 residues. Germline CDR1 MGHDK, CDR2 SYGVNS. Trimming cost V 4 bases and J 4 bases, with 14 bases left between them. DNA of the CDR3: TGTGCCAGCAGTGGCCGTCCCCTAAGTTACGAGCAGTACTTC. It codes for CASSGRPLSYEQYF.

The chain has TRBV9 and TRBJ2-5, with D perhaps matching TRBD1 (6 bases). Germline CDR1 and CDR2: SGDLS and YYNGEE. CDR3 length equals 12 residues. V was cut by 3 bases and J by 5 bases, with 8 bases left in between. The CDR3, as DNA: TGTGCCAGCAGCGGAAGGGGGGAGACCCAGTACTTC. This translates into CASSGRGETQYF.

The V call is TRBV29-1, the J call TRBJ2-3; 15 positions agree with TRBD2. The length of the CDR3 is 17 residues. The germline V gene has CDR1 SQVTM and CDR2 ANQGSEA. V shed 0 bases and J 4 bases; nucleotides not matched to a gene: 5. For the CDR3, the DNA is TGCAGCGTTGAAGAGGGACTAGCGGGAGGAGGGGCAGATACGCAGTATTTT. Translating gives CSVEEGLAGGGADTQYF.